This T cell receptor (beta chain) appears in the sequencing data of a study of molecular identifiers for immune sequencing clone quantification. Germline V gene lookup returns CDR1 MNHEY and CDR2 SVGEGT. Trimming took 2 bases from V and 3 from J; bases not matched to a gene: 6. The CDR3 totals 15 residues. Ten or more counts support this clonotype. TCRdb passed the PCR reads through MiXCR, listing each CDR3 protein once. Of roughly 320,000 distinct CDR3 sequences in the sample, 20% to 25% are singletons; the top ten hold about 0.79%. The chain has TRBV6-2 or TRBV6-3 and TRBJ1-1; 7 bases map to TRBD1. The sample taken for sequencing was naive CD8+ T cells from blood, with Jurkat cell RNA spiked in. Subset in this sample: FACS-sorted CD8+CD4-CCR7+CD45RA+ naive T cells. The clonotype comes from a human donor in good health. Some libraries in this study had Jurkat cell RNA spiked in. CDR3 residues: CASSYPYRGDTEAFF. The CDR3 DNA reads as TGTGCCAGCAGTTACCCCTACAGGGGAGACACTGAAGCTTTCTTT.